These 21 T cell receptor beta chains were sequenced from one sample in a study of shared clonotypes between healthy human individuals. The protocol was immunoSEQ multiplex PCR, while the TCRdb copy is restricted to in-frame clones and leaves out a portion. The sample has around 600,000 clones, around 97% seen once; the top ten hold about 0.06%. Sequenced: naive CD4+ T cells sorted from blood. The subset: CD45RA+ positively selected. The receptors come from a woman between 25 and 40 years old in good health.

The gene calls are TRBV28 and TRBJ2-5, with 8 nucleotides matching TRBD1. Germline-derived CDR1 and CDR2 are MDHEN and SYDVKM. This CDR3 region has 15 residues. Trimming cost V 5 bases and J 7 bases; bases outside gene matches: 12. The DNA of the CDR3 is TGTGCCAGCAGTCCCCAGACAGGGGCGCGGGGGACCCAGTACTTC. Protein sequence: CASSPQTGARGTQYF.

The CDR3 sequence: CASSQGGAKGNYGYTF. The CDR3 coding sequence is TGCGCCAGCAGCCAAGGCGGGGCAAAAGGGAACTATGGCTACACCTTC. The genes are TRBV4-1 and TRBJ1-2; D may be TRBD1 (5 bases). The CDR3 sequence is 16 residues long. V was clipped by 1 base and J by 2 bases, with 14 bases between them. The germline CDR1 and CDR2 sequences are MGHRA and YSYEKL.

V and J are TRBV19 and TRBJ2-1; 7 bases are shared with TRBD2. This CDR3 is built from 15 residues. The ends lost 5 bases at V and 5 bases at J; junction bases unmatched: 9. The germline V gene encodes CDR1 LNHDA and CDR2 SQIVND (reference sequence). CDR3 nucleotide sequence: TGTGCCAGTAGTGTTGGGCGGGAGTTAAACAATGAGCAGTTCTTC. This translates into CASSVGRELNNEQFF.

The chain employs TRBV4-2 and TRBJ1-3; the D is unclear. The CDR3 is 19 amino acids. V gave up 0 bases and J gave up 0 bases, with 18 bases separating them. Germline V lookup: CDR1 LGHNA, CDR2 YNFKEQ. In DNA form, the CDR3 reads TGTGCCAGCAGCCAAGATCCCCAGTCGTATCGAACCTCTGGAAACACCATATATTTT. Residues: CASSQDPQSYRTSGNTIYF.

This chain links TRBV7-7 with TRBJ2-3; 8 bases align to TRBD2. V trimming: 5 bases; J trimming: 5 bases; junction bases outside the gene matches: 9. Germline lookup yields CDR1 SSHAT and CDR2 FNYEAQ (reference sequence). The CDR3 totals 15 residues. The CDR3 coding sequence is TGTGCCAGCAGCCGTTGGACTAGCCAGCGAGATACGCAGTATTTT. Translation: CASSRWTSQRDTQYF. Together with reference TRBV7-7 and TRBJ2-3, the CDR3 gives the full variable domain: GAGVSQSPRYKVTKRGQDVTLRCDPISSHATLYWYQQALGQGPEFLTYFNYEAQPDKSGLPSDRFSAERPEGSISTLTIQRTEQRDSAMYRCASSRWTSQRDTQYFGPGTRLTVL.

The chain employs TRBV7-1 and TRBJ2-7; 7 bases line up with TRBD1. TRBV7-1 carries the ORF label, with uncertain function. The CDR3 runs to 14 residues. The V gene end was trimmed by 5 bases and the J gene end by 2 bases; junction bases not matched to a gene: 6. The CDR3 loop reads CASSPRQGPYEQYF. The CDR3 bases are TGTGCCAGCAGCCCGCGACAGGGCCCCTACGAGCAGTACTTC.

This chain joins TRBV27 and TRBJ2-6; D ambiguous. This CDR3 region has 15 residues. The V gene's germline CDR1 is MNHEY and CDR2 SMNVEV (reference sequence). Trimming stripped 5 bases from V and 0 bases from J, with 8 bases between. In nucleotides, the CDR3 is TGTGCCAGCAGTCCATGGAACTCTGGGGCCAACGTCCTGACTTTC. Its protein is CASSPWNSGANVLTF.

The chain couples TRBV14 to TRBJ1-2; maybe TRBD1 (6 bases). V lost 3 bases and J 5 bases, leaving 13 bases between the germline ends. The length of the CDR3 is 14 residues. Germline assignment: CDR1 SGHDN and CDR2 FVKESK. The CDR3 region has the DNA TGTGCCAGCAGCCATGGACAGCGGCGTTATGGCTACACCTTC. Its translation is CASSHGQRRYGYTF.

The rearrangement uses TRBV11-2 and TRBJ2-2; TRBD2 matches at 7 bases. This CDR3 is built from 18 residues. V was pared by 4 bases and J by 0 bases, with 11 bases of the junction left unmatched. Germline values: CDR1 SGHAT, CDR2 FQNNGV. CDR3 in DNA: TGTGCCAGCAGCTGGCGGGACTACCCCGGATCGAACACCGGGGAGCTGTTTTTT. It is translated as CASSWRDYPGSNTGELFF.

The genes are TRBV2 and TRBJ2-5; D tentatively fits TRBD1 or TRBD2 (5 bases each). Germline CDR1 and CDR2: SNHLY and FYNNEI. The ends were cut back, 5 bases at V and 5 bases at J, with 15 bases in the middle. This CDR3 is built from 14 residues. The CDR3 region is CASSLGVLGETQYF. As DNA, the CDR3 is TGTGCCAGCAGTCTGGGGGTACTGGGGGAGACCCAGTACTTC.

This chain joins TRBV7-9 and TRBJ2-5, with TRBD2 matching over 7 bases. Germline CDR1 is SEHNR and CDR2 is FQNEAQ (reference sequence). V dropped 1 base and J dropped 5; count of bases not matched to a gene: 10. CDR3 length: 16 residues. The CDR3 sequence: CASSLVGSGPRETQYF. The CDR3 bases are TGTGCCAGCAGCTTAGTTGGTAGCGGGCCCCGGGAGACCCAGTACTTC.

The V and J genes are TRBV5-1 and TRBJ2-1; 8 bases align to TRBD2. J lost 8 bases, V lost 5 bases, and 6 bases had no gene match. Germline V lookup: CDR1 SGHRS, CDR2 YFSETQ. CDR3 size: 13 residues. This CDR3 reads CASRRAGVHEQFF. In DNA, the CDR3 is TGCGCCAGCAGACGAGCGGGAGTGCATGAGCAGTTCTTC.

The V call is TRBV27, the J call TRBJ2-3; 8 bases match TRBD2. The germline gives CDR1 MNHEY, CDR2 SMNVEV (reference sequence). The CDR3 sequence is 17 residues long. Trimming at V came to 0 bases and at J to 4 bases, leaving 9 bases not matched to a gene. The DNA for the CDR3 is TGTGCCAGCAGTTTATCGTGGCAGCGGGAGTATCCAGATACGCAGTATTTT. Translating it yields CASSLSWQREYPDTQYF.

This rearrangement joins TRBV7-7 to TRBJ2-5; 9 positions match TRBD1. Germline CDR1 is SSHAT and CDR2 is FNYEAQ (reference sequence). V lost 3 bases and J lost 4; bases outside the gene matches: 6. CDR3 length: 15 amino acids. This chain's CDR3 is CASSFLGQGTETQYF. The CDR3 nucleotides are TGTGCCAGCAGCTTTCTCGGACAGGGGACAGAGACCCAGTACTTC.

The J gene is TRBJ2-1, the V gene TRBV10-3; D is perhaps TRBD1 (5 bases). Trimming left V 2 bases short and J 7 bases short, with 9 bases between. The CDR3 covers 13 residues. Germline values: CDR1 ENHRY, CDR2 SYGVKD. This CDR3 reads CAISETTENEQFF. The DNA for the CDR3 is TGTGCCATCAGTGAGACGACAGAGAATGAGCAGTTCTTC.

V usage is TRBV27 and J usage is TRBJ2-3, with 10 bases aligning to TRBD2. V lost 6 bases to trimming and J lost 2 bases; unmatched junction nucleotides: 5. CDR3 length: 15 amino acids. The germline gives CDR1 MNHEY, CDR2 SMNVEV (reference sequence). As DNA, the CDR3 is TGTGCCAGCAGGCCAGCGGGGGGGTTCACAGATACGCAGTATTTT. This translates into CASRPAGGFTDTQYF.

This clone was observed a single time. The chain uses TRBV5-1 and TRBJ1-4; a possible D gene is TRBD1 (5 bases). Germline V CDR1 and CDR2: SGHRS, YFSETQ. The CDR3 runs to 15 residues. V was pared by 0 bases and J by 1 base, with 7 bases between. In DNA form, the CDR3 reads TGCGCCAGCAGCTTGGCAGGGAGAACTAATGAAAAACTGTTTTTT. Protein product: CASSLAGRTNEKLFF. Variable domain in full (rest from reference TRBV5-1 and TRBJ1-4): KAGVTQTPRYLIKTRGQQVTLSCSPISGHRSVSWYQQTPGQGLQFLFEYFSETQRNKGNFPGRFSGRQFSNSRSEMNVSTLELGDSALYLCASSLAGRTNEKLFFGSGTQLSVL.

V usage is TRBV9 and J usage is TRBJ2-1, with D possibly TRBD1 on 5 matching bases. CDR1 SGDLS and CDR2 YYNGEE come from the germline V gene. Trimming removed 0 bases at V and 0 bases at J, with 7 bases between. The CDR3 covers 15 residues. The CDR3 sequence: CASSVGQSSYNEQFF. DNA for the CDR3: TGTGCCAGCAGCGTAGGACAGAGCTCCTACAATGAGCAGTTCTTC.

The chain has TRBV19 and TRBJ2-1, with D perhaps matching TRBD1 or TRBD2 (5 bases each). V was trimmed by 3 bases and J by 15 bases, leaving 18 bases between them. The germline V gene encodes CDR1 LNHDA and CDR2 SQIVND (reference sequence). This CDR3 comprises 13 residues. The CDR3 here is CASSISTGGFPFF. In nucleotides, the CDR3 is TGTGCCAGTAGTATTAGCACTGGGGGTTTCCCGTTCTTC.

The chain combines TRBV28 with TRBJ2-7; TRBD2 aligns across 14 bases. Germline-derived CDR1 and CDR2 are MDHEN and SYDVKM. Trimming cost V 4 bases and J 1 base; bases outside gene matches: 6. This CDR3 is 17 amino acids long. The CDR3 protein is CASSSETSGRGSYEQYF. In DNA form, the CDR3 reads TGTGCCAGCAGTTCAGAGACTAGCGGGAGGGGGTCCTACGAGCAGTACTTC. Supplemented by reference TRBV28 and TRBJ2-7, the full variable domain reads DVKVTQSSRYLVKRTGEKVFLECVQDMDHENMFWYRQDPGLGLRLIYFSYDVKMKEKGDIPEGYSVSREKKERFSLILESASTNQTSMYLCASSSETSGRGSYEQYFGPGTRLTVT.

V and J are TRBV19 and TRBJ1-5; TRBD1 might be the D (6 bases). The CDR3 has 14 residues. V gave up 3 bases and J gave up 5 bases, with 11 bases separating them. Looked up from germline, CDR1 is LNHDA and CDR2 is SQIVND (reference sequence). CDR3 DNA sequence: TGTGCCAGTAGTATTGCCCCAGGGGATCAGCCCCAGCATTTT. Translating it yields CASSIAPGDQPQHF.